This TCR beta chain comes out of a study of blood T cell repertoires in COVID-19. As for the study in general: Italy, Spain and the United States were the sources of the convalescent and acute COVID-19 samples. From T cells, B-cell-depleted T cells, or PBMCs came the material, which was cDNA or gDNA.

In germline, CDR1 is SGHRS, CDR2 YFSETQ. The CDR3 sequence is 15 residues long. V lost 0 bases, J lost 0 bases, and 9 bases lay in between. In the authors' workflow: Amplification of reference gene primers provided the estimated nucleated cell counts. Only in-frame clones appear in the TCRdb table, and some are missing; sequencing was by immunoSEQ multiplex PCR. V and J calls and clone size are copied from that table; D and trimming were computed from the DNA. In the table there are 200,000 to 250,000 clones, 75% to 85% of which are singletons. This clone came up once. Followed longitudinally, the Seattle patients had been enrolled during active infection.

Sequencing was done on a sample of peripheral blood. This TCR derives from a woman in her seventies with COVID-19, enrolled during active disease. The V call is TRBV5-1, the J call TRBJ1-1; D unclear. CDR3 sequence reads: CASSLEPILNTEAFF. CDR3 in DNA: TGCGCCAGCAGCTTGGAGCCGATATTGAACACTGAAGCTTTCTTT.